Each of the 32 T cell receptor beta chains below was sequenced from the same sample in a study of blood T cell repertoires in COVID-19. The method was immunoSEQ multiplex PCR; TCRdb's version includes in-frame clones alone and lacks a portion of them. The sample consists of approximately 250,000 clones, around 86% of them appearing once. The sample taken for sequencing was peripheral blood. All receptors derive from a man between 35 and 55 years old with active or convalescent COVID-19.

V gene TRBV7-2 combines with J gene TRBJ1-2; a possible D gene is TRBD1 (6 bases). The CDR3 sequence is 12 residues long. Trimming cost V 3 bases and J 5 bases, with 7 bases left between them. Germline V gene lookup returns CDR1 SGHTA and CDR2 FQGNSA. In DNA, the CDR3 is TGTGCCAGCAGCTTGGACAGATATGGCTACACCTTC. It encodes CASSLDRYGYTF.

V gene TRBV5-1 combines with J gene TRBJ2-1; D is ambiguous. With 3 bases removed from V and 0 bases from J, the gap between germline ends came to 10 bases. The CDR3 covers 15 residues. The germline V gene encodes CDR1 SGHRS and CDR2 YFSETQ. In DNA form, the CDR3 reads TGCGCCAGCAGCTCGGCGCGGAGCTCCTACAATGAGCAGTTCTTC. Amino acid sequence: CASSSARSSYNEQFF.

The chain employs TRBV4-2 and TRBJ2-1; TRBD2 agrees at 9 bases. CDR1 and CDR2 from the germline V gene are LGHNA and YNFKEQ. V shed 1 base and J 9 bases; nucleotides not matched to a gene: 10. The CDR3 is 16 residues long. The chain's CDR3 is CASSQGDSGSGGEQFF. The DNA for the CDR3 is TGTGCCAGCAGCCAAGGGGATAGCGGGAGCGGTGGTGAGCAGTTCTTC.

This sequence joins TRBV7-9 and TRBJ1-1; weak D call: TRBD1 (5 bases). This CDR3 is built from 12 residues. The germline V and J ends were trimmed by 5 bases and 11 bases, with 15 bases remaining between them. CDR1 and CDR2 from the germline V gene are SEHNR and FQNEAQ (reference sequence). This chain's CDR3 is CASSLAGFWAFF. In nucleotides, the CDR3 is TGTGCCAGCAGCCTTGCAGGGTTTTGGGCTTTCTTT.

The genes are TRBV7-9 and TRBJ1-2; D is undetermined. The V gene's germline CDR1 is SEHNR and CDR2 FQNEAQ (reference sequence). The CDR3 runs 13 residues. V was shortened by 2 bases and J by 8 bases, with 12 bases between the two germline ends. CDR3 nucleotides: TGTGCCAGCAGCTTACCCCTGGAGAAGGGCTACACCTTC. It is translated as CASSLPLEKGYTF.

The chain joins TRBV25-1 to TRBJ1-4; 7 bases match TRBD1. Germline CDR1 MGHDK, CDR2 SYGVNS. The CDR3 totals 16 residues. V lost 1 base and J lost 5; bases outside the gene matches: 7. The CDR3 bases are TGTGCCAGCAGTGAATGGCCGAGACAGGGAAATGAAAAACTGTTTTTT. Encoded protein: CASSEWPRQGNEKLFF.

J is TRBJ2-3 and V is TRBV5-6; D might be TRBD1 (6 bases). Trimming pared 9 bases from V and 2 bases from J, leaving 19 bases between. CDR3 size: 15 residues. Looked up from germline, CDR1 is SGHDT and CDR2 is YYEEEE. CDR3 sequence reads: CATSEGVATTDTQYF. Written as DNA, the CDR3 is TGTGCCACTTCAGAGGGGGTCGCTACCACAGATACGCAGTATTTT.

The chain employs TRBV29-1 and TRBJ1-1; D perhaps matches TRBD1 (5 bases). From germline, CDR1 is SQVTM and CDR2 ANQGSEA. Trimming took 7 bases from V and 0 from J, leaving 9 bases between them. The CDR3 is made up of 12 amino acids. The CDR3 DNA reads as TGCAGCGGGAAGGGGTTGAACACTGAAGCTTTCTTT. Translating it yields CSGKGLNTEAFF.

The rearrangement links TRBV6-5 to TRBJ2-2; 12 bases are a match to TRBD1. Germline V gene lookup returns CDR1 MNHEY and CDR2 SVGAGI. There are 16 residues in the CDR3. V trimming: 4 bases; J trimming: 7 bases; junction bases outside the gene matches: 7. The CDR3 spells CASSSTRDRGRGELFF. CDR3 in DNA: TGTGCCAGCAGTTCGACCCGGGACAGGGGGCGCGGGGAGCTGTTTTTT.

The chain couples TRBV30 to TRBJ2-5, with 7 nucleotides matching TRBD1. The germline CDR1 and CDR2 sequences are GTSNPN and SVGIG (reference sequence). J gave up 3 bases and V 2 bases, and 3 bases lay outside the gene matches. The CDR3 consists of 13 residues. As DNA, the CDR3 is TGTGCCTGGAGTCGGGGACAGAAAGAGACCCAGTACTTC. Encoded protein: CAWSRGQKETQYF.

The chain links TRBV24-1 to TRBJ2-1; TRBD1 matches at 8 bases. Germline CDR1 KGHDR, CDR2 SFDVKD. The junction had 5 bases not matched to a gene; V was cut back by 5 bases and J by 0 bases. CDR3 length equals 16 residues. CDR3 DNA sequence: TGTGCCACCAGTGTTGGCAGGGGGCTCTCCTACAATGAGCAGTTCTTC. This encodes CATSVGRGLSYNEQFF.

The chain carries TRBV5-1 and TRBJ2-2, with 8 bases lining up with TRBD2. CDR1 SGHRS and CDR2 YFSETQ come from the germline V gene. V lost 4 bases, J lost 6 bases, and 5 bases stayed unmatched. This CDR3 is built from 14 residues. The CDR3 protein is CASSPSGWAGELFF. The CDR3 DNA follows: TGCGCCAGCAGCCCTAGCGGGTGGGCCGGGGAGCTGTTTTTT.

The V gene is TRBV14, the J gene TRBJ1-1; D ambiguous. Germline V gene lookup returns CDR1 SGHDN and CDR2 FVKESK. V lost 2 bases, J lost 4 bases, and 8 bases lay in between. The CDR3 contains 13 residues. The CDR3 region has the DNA TGTGCCAGCAGCCAAATAGAAACCACTGAAGCTTTCTTT. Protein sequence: CASSQIETTEAFF.

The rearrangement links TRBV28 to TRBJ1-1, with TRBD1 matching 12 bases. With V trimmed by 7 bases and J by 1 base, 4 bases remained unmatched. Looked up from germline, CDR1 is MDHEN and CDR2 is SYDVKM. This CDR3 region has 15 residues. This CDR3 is CASTPGQGANTEAFF. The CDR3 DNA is TGTGCCAGCACCCCGGGACAGGGGGCGAACACTGAAGCTTTCTTT. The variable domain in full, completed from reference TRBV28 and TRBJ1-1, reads DVKVTQSSRYLVKRTGEKVFLECVQDMDHENMFWYRQDPGLGLRLIYFSYDVKMKEKGDIPEGYSVSREKKERFSLILESASTNQTSMYLCASTPGQGANTEAFFGQGTRLTVV.

The CDR3 reads CASSVTGGGDKYEQYF. The CDR3 DNA reads TGTGCCAGCAGCGTAACTGGAGGGGGCGATAAATACGAGCAGTACTTC. The rearrangement joins TRBV9 to TRBJ2-7, with TRBD1 as a possible D gene (7 bases). The CDR3 is 16 amino acids. V lost 1 base and J lost 4, with 18 bases in between. CDR1 is SGDLS, CDR2 YYNGEE, per germline.

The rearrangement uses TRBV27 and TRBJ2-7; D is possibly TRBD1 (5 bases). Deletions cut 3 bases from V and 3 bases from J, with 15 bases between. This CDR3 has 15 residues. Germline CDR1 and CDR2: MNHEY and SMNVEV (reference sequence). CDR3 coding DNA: TGTGCCAGCAGTTTTGCAGGGTTGGGGAACTACGAGCAGTACTTC. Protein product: CASSFAGLGNYEQYF.

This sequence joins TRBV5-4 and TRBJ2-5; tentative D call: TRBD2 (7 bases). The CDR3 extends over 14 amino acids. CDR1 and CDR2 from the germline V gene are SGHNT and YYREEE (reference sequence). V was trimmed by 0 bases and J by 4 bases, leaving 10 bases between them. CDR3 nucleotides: TGTGCCAGCAGCTTGGAGGGGGGGCCAGAGACCCAGTACTTC. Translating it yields CASSLEGGPETQYF.

The CDR3 spells CATSDTSGGRGNQPQHF. Here the CDR3 DNA reads TGTGCCACCAGTGATACGTCAGGGGGCCGGGGCAATCAGCCCCAGCATTTT. The chain couples TRBV24-1 to TRBJ1-5, with 8 bases that match TRBD1. Germline loops: CDR1 KGHDR, CDR2 SFDVKD. This CDR3 region has 17 residues. The junction had 8 bases not matched to a gene; V was cut back by 3 bases and J by 2 bases.

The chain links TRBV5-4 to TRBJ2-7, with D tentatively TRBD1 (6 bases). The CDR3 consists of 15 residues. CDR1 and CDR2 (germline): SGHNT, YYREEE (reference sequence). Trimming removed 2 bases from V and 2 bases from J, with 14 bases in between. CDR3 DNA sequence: TGTGCCAGCAGCTTAAAGGGGGAAATCGCCTACGAGCAGTACTTC. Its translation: CASSLKGEIAYEQYF.

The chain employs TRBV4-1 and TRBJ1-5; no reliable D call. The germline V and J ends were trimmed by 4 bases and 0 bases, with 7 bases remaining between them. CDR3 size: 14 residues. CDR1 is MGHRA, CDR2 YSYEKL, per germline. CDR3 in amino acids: CASSLQFSNQPQHF. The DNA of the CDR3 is TGCGCCAGCAGCCTTCAGTTTAGCAATCAGCCCCAGCATTTT.

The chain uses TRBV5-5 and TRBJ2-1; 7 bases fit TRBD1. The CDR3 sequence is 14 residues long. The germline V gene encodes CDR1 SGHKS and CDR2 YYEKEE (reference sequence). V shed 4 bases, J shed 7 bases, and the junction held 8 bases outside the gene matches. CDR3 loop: CASSPQTGFNEQFF. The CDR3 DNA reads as TGTGCCAGCAGCCCGCAGACAGGGTTTAATGAGCAGTTCTTC.

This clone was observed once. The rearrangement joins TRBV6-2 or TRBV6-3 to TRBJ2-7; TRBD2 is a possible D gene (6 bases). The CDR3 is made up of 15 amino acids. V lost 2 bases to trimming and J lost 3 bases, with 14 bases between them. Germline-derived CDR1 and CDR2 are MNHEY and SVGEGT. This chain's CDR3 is CASSYALGGDYEQYF. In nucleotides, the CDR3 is TGTGCCAGCAGTTACGCCTTGGGGGGTGACTACGAGCAGTACTTC.

As DNA, the CDR3 is TGTGCCAGCAGCTTAGGGACAGCCTCCTACGAGCAGTACTTC. Translating it yields CASSLGTASYEQYF. V usage is TRBV7-9 and J usage is TRBJ2-7; tentatively, D is TRBD1 (6 bases). The V end was cut by 1 base, the J end by 0 bases, with 7 bases between. The CDR3 loop spans 14 amino acids. CDR1 and CDR2 (germline): SEHNR, FQNEAQ (reference sequence).

The CDR3 loop reads CSVAPGGHTEAFF. The CDR3 DNA reads as TGCAGCGTTGCCCCAGGGGGCCACACTGAAGCTTTCTTT. The chain couples TRBV29-1 to TRBJ1-1; TRBD1 aligns across 8 bases. Unmatched junction bases numbered 4, after V lost 4 bases and J lost 3 bases. This CDR3 spans 13 amino acids. Germline loops: CDR1 SQVTM, CDR2 ANQGSEA. Complete variable domain (other parts from reference TRBV29-1 and TRBJ1-1): SAVISQKPSRDICQRGTSLTIQCQVDSQVTMMFWYRQQPGQSLTLIATANQGSEATYESGFVIDKFPISRPNLTFSTLTVSNMSPEDSSIYLCSVAPGGHTEAFFGQGTRLTVV.

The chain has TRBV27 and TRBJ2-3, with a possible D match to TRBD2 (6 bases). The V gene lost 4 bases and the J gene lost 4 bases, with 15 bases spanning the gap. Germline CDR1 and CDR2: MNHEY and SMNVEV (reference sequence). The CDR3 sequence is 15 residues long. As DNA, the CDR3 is TGTGCCAGCAGTTCCCAAGGAGGGATCTCAGATACGCAGTATTTT. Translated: CASSSQGGISDTQYF.

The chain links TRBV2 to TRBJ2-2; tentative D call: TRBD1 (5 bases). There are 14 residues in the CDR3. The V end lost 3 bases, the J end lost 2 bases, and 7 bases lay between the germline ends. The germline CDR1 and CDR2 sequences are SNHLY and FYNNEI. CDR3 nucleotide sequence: TGTGCCAGCAGTGAGGGGCAAAACACCGGGGAGCTGTTTTTT. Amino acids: CASSEGQNTGELFF.

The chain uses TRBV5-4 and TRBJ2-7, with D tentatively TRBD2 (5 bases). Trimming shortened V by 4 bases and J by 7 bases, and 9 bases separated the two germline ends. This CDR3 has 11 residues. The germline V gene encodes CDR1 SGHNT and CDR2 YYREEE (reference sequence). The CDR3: CASSTPGEQYF. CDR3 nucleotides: TGTGCCAGCAGCACGCCGGGAGAGCAGTACTTC.

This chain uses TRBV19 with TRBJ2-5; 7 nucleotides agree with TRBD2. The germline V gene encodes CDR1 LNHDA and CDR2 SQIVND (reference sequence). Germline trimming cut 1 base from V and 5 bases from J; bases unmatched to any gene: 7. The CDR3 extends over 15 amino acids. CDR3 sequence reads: CASSIVATSLETQYF. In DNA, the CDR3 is TGTGCCAGTAGTATAGTAGCGACTAGCCTTGAGACCCAGTACTTC.

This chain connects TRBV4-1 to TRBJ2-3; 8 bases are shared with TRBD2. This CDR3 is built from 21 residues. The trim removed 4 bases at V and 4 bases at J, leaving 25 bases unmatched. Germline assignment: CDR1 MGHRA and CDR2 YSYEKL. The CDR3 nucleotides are TGCGCCAGCAGCCCCGGAAGAAAGCGGGAGAGAAGTAGGTTGGGACCAGATACGCAGTATTTT. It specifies CASSPGRKRERSRLGPDTQYF.

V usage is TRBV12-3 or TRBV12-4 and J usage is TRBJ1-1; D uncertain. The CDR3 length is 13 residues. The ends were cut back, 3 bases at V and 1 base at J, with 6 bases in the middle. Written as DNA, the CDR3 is TGTGCCAGCAGTTTGGCTCCGAACACTGAAGCTTTCTTT. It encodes CASSLAPNTEAFF.

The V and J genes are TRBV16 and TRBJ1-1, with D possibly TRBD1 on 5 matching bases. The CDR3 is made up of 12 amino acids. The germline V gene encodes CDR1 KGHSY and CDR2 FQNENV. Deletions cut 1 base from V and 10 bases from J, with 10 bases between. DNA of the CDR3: TGTGCCAGCAGCCAATTCCCCACAGGAGCTTTCTTT. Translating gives CASSQFPTGAFF.

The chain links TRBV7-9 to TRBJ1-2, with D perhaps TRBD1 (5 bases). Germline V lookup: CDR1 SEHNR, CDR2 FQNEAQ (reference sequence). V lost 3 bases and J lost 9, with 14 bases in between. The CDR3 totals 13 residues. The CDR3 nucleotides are TGTGCCAGCAGCTTTGGGTCGGAGGGGAGCTACACCTTC. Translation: CASSFGSEGSYTF.